This note documents a single TCR beta chain sequence. As yet, its antigen is unknown. The data were obtained in a study of cytomegalovirus exposure and HLA in healthy donors. The V and J ends lost 4 bases and 4 bases respectively, with 9 bases between them. Per the germline V gene, CDR1 is SGHKS and CDR2 is YYEKEE (reference sequence). The CDR3 totals 12 residues. Findings of the study overall: Being productive about 87% or about 30% of the time was typical of most TCR beta V segments in an earlier analysis.

The study ran its PCR with 60 Vbeta and 13 Jbeta primers. Per the authors' pipeline: An analysis that came later counted roughly 80 million unique TCR beta chains, around 12 million shared. Clones were read by immunoSEQ multiplex PCR, and TCRdb kept only the in-frame ones, dropping some. That table is the source of V, J and clone size, and D and trimming were worked out from the DNA. The table records 250,000 to 300,000 clones, 84% of them present only once. The TCR comes from a woman aged 40-49 years in good health and CMV-seropositive. Sequenced input: PBMCs. J is TRBJ2-7 and V is TRBV5-5; D ambiguous. The CDR3 spells CASSIPSYEQYF. In DNA, the CDR3 is TGTGCCAGCAGCATTCCGTCTTACGAGCAGTACTTC. The variable domain in full, completed from reference TRBV5-5 and TRBJ2-7, reads DAGVTQSPTHLIKTRGQQVTLRCSPISGHKSVSWYQQVLGQGPQFIFQYYEKEERGRGNFPDRFSARQFPNYSSELNVNALLLGDSALYLCASSIPSYEQYFGPGTRLTVT.